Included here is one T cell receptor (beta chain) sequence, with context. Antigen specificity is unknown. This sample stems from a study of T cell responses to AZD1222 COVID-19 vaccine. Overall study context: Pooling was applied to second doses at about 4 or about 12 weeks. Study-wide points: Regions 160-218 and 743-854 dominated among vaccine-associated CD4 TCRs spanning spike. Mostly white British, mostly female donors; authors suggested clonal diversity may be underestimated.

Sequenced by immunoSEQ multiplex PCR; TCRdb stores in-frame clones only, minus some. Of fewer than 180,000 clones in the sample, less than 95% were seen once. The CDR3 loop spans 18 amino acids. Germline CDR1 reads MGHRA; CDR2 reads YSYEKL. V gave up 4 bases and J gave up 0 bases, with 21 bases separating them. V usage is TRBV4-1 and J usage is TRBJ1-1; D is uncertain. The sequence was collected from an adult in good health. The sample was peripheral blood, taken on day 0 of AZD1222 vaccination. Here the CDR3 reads CASSLPAKEVRVNTEAFF. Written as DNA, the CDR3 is TGCGCCAGCAGCCTACCAGCTAAAGAGGTTAGGGTGAACACTGAAGCTTTCTTT.